Below, 30 T cell receptor beta chains from the same sample are listed, as sequenced in a study of shared clonotypes between healthy human individuals. CD45RO-negative cells were positively selected for CCR7, leaving out terminally differentiated effector memory CD45RA+ cells. The data were produced by immunoSEQ multiplex PCR, yet TCRdb's version contains in-frame clones alone and is incomplete. The data contain about 650,000 clones, less than 97% of them singletons. The sequencing input was naive CD8+ T cells sorted from blood. The source of these receptors is a woman in her twenties or thirties in good health.

This chain connects TRBV9 to TRBJ2-5, with D possibly being TRBD1 (6 bases). Germline CDR1 is SGDLS and CDR2 is YYNGEE. The V end was cut by 0 bases, the J end by 3 bases, with 15 bases between. This CDR3 has 16 amino acids. This CDR3 is CASSVGPQGTEETQYF. The CDR3 DNA sequence: TGTGCCAGCAGCGTAGGACCCCAGGGGACCGAAGAGACCCAGTACTTC. Complete variable domain (other parts from reference TRBV9 and TRBJ2-5): DSGVTQTPKHLITATGQRVTLRCSPRSGDLSVYWYQQSLDQGLQFLIQYYNGEERAKGNILERFSAQQFPDLHSELNLSSLELGDSALYFCASSVGPQGTEETQYFGPGTRLLVL.

This clone was detected only once. This chain joins TRBV2 and TRBJ2-5, with D uncertain. CDR1 is SNHLY, CDR2 FYNNEI, per germline. Trimming removed 9 bases from V and 4 bases from J, with 12 bases in between. This CDR3 is built from 12 residues. The CDR3 spells CARGWWGETQYF. The CDR3 DNA is TGTGCCAGGGGCTGGTGGGGAGAGACCCAGTACTTC.

This clone was observed a single time. The genes are TRBV7-9 and TRBJ2-7, with TRBD2 matching 9 bases. V shed 7 bases and J 0 bases; nucleotides not matched to a gene: 13. This CDR3 is 17 amino acids long. Germline V CDR1 and CDR2: SEHNR, FQNEAQ (reference sequence). Written as DNA, the CDR3 is TGTGCCAGCAACCCCCCTGGGGAGCGGGAGGACTCCTACGAGCAGTACTTC. It specifies CASNPPGEREDSYEQYF. Full variable domain (missing parts from reference TRBV7-9 and TRBJ2-7): DTGVSQNPRHKITKRGQNVTFRCDPISEHNRLYWYRQTLGQGPEFLTYFQNEAQLEKSRLLSDRFSAERPKGSFSTLEIQRTEQGDSAMYLCASNPPGEREDSYEQYFGPGTRLTVT.

The V call is TRBV4-1, the J call TRBJ2-2, with 12 positions matching TRBD2. Germline values: CDR1 MGHRA, CDR2 YSYEKL. The CDR3 has 17 residues. The trim removed 1 base at V and 5 bases at J, leaving 5 bases unmatched. The DNA of the CDR3 is TGCGCCAGCAGCCAAGCGACTAGCGGGAGAAGGACCGGGGAGCTGTTTTTT. Its protein is CASSQATSGRRTGELFF.

The chain links TRBV28 to TRBJ2-7; D may be TRBD2 (6 bases). The V gene's germline CDR1 is MDHEN and CDR2 SYDVKM. This CDR3 comprises 13 residues. Trimming cost V 11 bases and J 0 bases, with 14 bases left between them. In DNA form, the CDR3 reads TGTGCCGAGAGCGGGCCCGACTCCTACGAGCAGTACTTC. Its protein product is CAESGPDSYEQYF.

The gene calls are TRBV19 and TRBJ2-2, with 7 bases fitting TRBD1. From germline, CDR1 is LNHDA and CDR2 SQIVND (reference sequence). The CDR3 has 13 amino acids. The trim removed 5 bases at V and 6 bases at J, leaving 3 bases unmatched. The CDR3 region is CASSPTGAGELFF. CDR3 coding DNA: TGTGCCAGTAGTCCAACAGGGGCCGGGGAGCTGTTTTTT.

This clone was recorded a few times. This same CDR3 is encoded by further DNA sequences in the sample. The rearrangement uses TRBV4-1 and TRBJ2-7, with TRBD1 identical over 8 bases. Germline values: CDR1 MGHRA, CDR2 YSYEKL. The CDR3 is 13 residues long. J lost 3 bases, V lost 5 bases, and 3 bases had no gene match. CDR3 region: CASSSGTGYEQYF. In DNA, the CDR3 is TGCGCCAGCAGCTCCGGGACAGGCTACGAGCAGTACTTC.

CDR3: CASNDQGGTDTQYF. DNA of the CDR3: TGCGCCAGCAACGACCAGGGCGGCACAGATACGCAGTATTTT. The chain is built from TRBV4-1 and TRBJ2-3; D perhaps matches TRBD1 (5 bases). V shed 7 bases and J shed 1 base, with 12 bases lying between them. Germline loops: CDR1 MGHRA, CDR2 YSYEKL. The CDR3 has 14 residues.

The chain uses TRBV27 and TRBJ2-3, with D possibly matching TRBD2 (5 bases). The CDR3 totals 15 residues. Germline V CDR1 and CDR2: MNHEY, SMNVEV (reference sequence). V was shortened by 8 bases and J by 2 bases, with 17 bases between the two germline ends. CDR3 protein: CASLEVSDSTDTQYF. The CDR3 DNA reads TGTGCCAGCCTGGAAGTATCGGACTCCACAGATACGCAGTATTTT.

CDR3 region: CASSMGQGGLTEAFF. The CDR3 DNA is TGTGCCAGTAGTATGGGGCAGGGGGGTCTCACTGAAGCTTTCTTT. The chain has TRBV19 and TRBJ1-1, with 7 bases fitting TRBD1. The ends lost 3 bases at V and 4 bases at J; junction bases unmatched: 8. Germline CDR1 and CDR2: LNHDA and SQIVND (reference sequence). The CDR3 has 15 residues.

DNA for the CDR3: TGCGCCAGCAGCCAAGACCCTCCGACAGCAGAGTCAGATACGCAGTATTTT. Translation gives CASSQDPPTAESDTQYF. This chain uses TRBV4-1 with TRBJ2-3, with TRBD1 as a possible D gene (5 bases). Trimming stripped 0 bases from V and 4 bases from J, with 17 bases between. This CDR3 is 17 amino acids long. CDR1 is MGHRA and CDR2 is YSYEKL in the germline V gene.

This chain uses TRBV7-2 with TRBJ1-6, with 8 bases lining up with TRBD1. J gave up 16 bases and V 5 bases, and 7 bases lay outside the gene matches. The CDR3 extends over 12 amino acids. Per the germline V gene, CDR1 is SGHTA and CDR2 is FQGNSA. The DNA of the CDR3 is TGTGCCAGCAGCCAGGGGGCCGAGCTTCTCCACTTT. This encodes CASSQGAELLHF.

V gene TRBV27 combines with J gene TRBJ2-7; D may be TRBD1 or TRBD2 (5 bases each). Trimming cost V 2 bases and J 3 bases, with 17 bases left between them. This CDR3 comprises 16 residues. CDR1 is MNHEY and CDR2 is SMNVEV in the germline V gene (reference sequence). CDR3 in DNA: TGTGCCAGCAGTTTAAGTGCCGGGACCCCCAGCTACGAGCAGTACTTC. It translates to CASSLSAGTPSYEQYF.

The CDR3 protein is CASSRTGQGRGYEQYF. The CDR3 DNA reads TGTGCCAGCAGCCGCACAGGACAGGGACGAGGGTACGAGCAGTACTTC. The chain recombines TRBV5-4 with TRBJ2-7; 8 positions agree with TRBD1. CDR1 SGHNT and CDR2 YYREEE come from the germline V gene (reference sequence). V gave up 4 bases and J gave up 4 bases; unmatched junction bases: 13. The CDR3 covers 16 residues.

V gene TRBV4-2 combines with J gene TRBJ2-7; 12 bases are a match to TRBD2. CDR1 is LGHNA, CDR2 YNFKEQ, per germline. The CDR3 consists of 16 residues. The trim removed 3 bases at V and 1 base at J, leaving 4 bases unmatched. As DNA, the CDR3 is TGTGCCAGCAGCCAGAAAACTAGCGGGAGGTCCTACGAGCAGTACTTC. It yields the protein CASSQKTSGRSYEQYF.

The chain recombines TRBV4-1 with TRBJ2-7; possibly TRBD2 for D (6 bases). Trimming shortened V by 1 base and J by 4 bases, and 20 bases separated the two germline ends. The CDR3 has 17 residues. From germline, CDR1 is MGHRA and CDR2 YSYEKL. The CDR3 sequence is CASSQVEVASVWYEQYF. The CDR3 nucleotides are TGCGCCAGCAGCCAAGTTGAGGTGGCTAGCGTTTGGTACGAGCAGTACTTC.

This clone showed up just a few times. The sample has other DNA sequences that encode this CDR3 too. The J gene is TRBJ2-7, the V gene TRBV7-9, with D hard to call. V lost 1 base and J 5 bases, leaving 6 bases between the germline ends. The CDR3 extends over 12 amino acids. Germline V gene data show CDR1 as SEHNR and CDR2 as FQNEAQ (reference sequence). This chain's CDR3 is CASSLGAHEQYF. The CDR3 nucleotides are TGTGCCAGCAGCTTAGGCGCCCACGAGCAGTACTTC.

The chain is built from TRBV7-7 and TRBJ1-1; D gene unclear. Germline CDR1 is SSHAT and CDR2 is FNYEAQ (reference sequence). The V end was cut by 2 bases, the J end by 5 bases, with 9 bases between. CDR3 length: 13 amino acids. In nucleotides, the CDR3 is TGTGCCAGCAGCTTACGTATGGGGACTGAAGCTTTCTTT. Its protein is CASSLRMGTEAFF.

The chain is built from TRBV28 and TRBJ2-3; 13 bases are a match to TRBD2. CDR1 is MDHEN, CDR2 SYDVKM, per germline. V lost 6 bases and J lost 3; bases outside the gene matches: 6. The length of the CDR3 is 16 residues. Here the CDR3 DNA reads TGTGCCAGCAGAACTAGCGGGAGGGCTGGGACAGATACGCAGTATTTT. Protein sequence: CASRTSGRAGTDTQYF.

For this clone: This sample includes further DNA sequences coding for the same CDR3. The chain joins TRBV28 to TRBJ1-1; weak D call: TRBD1 (5 bases). Trimming pared 2 bases from V and 4 bases from J, leaving 11 bases between. Germline CDR1 and CDR2: MDHEN and SYDVKM. The length of the CDR3 is 14 residues. The CDR3 region has the DNA TGTGCCAGCAGTTTAGGTCAGGGAGGCACTGAAGCTTTCTTT. Translated, it gives CASSLGQGGTEAFF. Variable domain in full (rest from reference TRBV28 and TRBJ1-1): DVKVTQSSRYLVKRTGEKVFLECVQDMDHENMFWYRQDPGLGLRLIYFSYDVKMKEKGDIPEGYSVSREKKERFSLILESASTNQTSMYLCASSLGQGGTEAFFGQGTRLTVV.

J is TRBJ2-7 and V is TRBV19; D might be TRBD2 (6 bases). The germline gives CDR1 LNHDA, CDR2 SQIVND (reference sequence). The ends were cut back, 5 bases at V and 3 bases at J, with 11 bases in the middle. The length of the CDR3 is 13 residues. DNA for the CDR3: TGTGCCAGTAGTCCGCTGGGGGGCTACGAGCAGTACTTC. Protein product: CASSPLGGYEQYF.

This clone was observed once. Other DNA sequences of this sample code for an identical CDR3. The chain joins TRBV27 to TRBJ2-7, with a tentative D call TRBD2 (5 bases). The V and J ends lost 5 bases and 4 bases respectively, with 9 bases between them. Per germline, CDR1 MNHEY and CDR2 SMNVEV (reference sequence). This CDR3 region has 12 residues. The CDR3 reads CASSRTGYEQYF. In DNA form, the CDR3 reads TGTGCCAGCAGTCGGACTGGATACGAGCAGTACTTC.

V gene TRBV19 combines with J gene TRBJ2-2; 9 positions agree with TRBD2. The CDR3 is 14 residues long. With 3 bases clipped from V and 10 bases from J, the junction kept 6 bases outside the gene matches. Germline V CDR1 and CDR2: LNHDA, SQIVND (reference sequence). The CDR3 spells CASSIPGLAVELFF. The CDR3 nucleotides are TGTGCCAGTAGTATCCCGGGACTAGCAGTGGAGCTGTTTTTT.

V gene TRBV11-2 combines with J gene TRBJ1-1; 9 nucleotides agree with TRBD1. CDR1 is SGHAT and CDR2 is FQNNGV in the germline V gene. CDR3 length: 14 amino acids. J was trimmed by 4 bases and V by 3 bases; bases with no gene match: 3. The CDR3 sequence: CASSFRQGVTEAFF. CDR3 DNA: TGTGCCAGCAGCTTCCGACAGGGGGTCACTGAAGCTTTCTTT.

The chain employs TRBV11-2 and TRBJ2-7, with a tentative D call TRBD2 (6 bases). CDR3 length equals 12 residues. CDR1 SGHAT and CDR2 FQNNGV come from the germline V gene. Trimming left V 7 bases short and J 4 bases short, with 11 bases between. CDR3 DNA sequence: TGTGCCAGCACCCTTAGCGGTTACGAGCAGTACTTC. It yields the protein CASTLSGYEQYF.

The genes are TRBV7-9 and TRBJ2-7; D gene uncertain. The CDR3 length is 12 residues. CDR1 is SEHNR and CDR2 is FQNEAQ in the germline V gene (reference sequence). V was clipped by 1 base and J by 6 bases, with 7 bases between them. CDR3 protein: CASSLDGVEQYF. CDR3 nucleotides: TGTGCCAGCAGCTTAGATGGAGTCGAGCAGTACTTC.

The chain is built from TRBV2 and TRBJ2-7; the match to TRBD2 covers 11 bases. Trimming removed 6 bases from V and 4 bases from J; junction bases left unmatched: 8. CDR1 is SNHLY and CDR2 is FYNNEI in the germline V gene. The CDR3 spans 15 residues. The CDR3 nucleotides are TGTGCCAGCAGGGGCCTTGCTAGCGGGGGGTACGAGCAGTACTTC. Its translation is CASRGLASGGYEQYF.

The chain links TRBV2 to TRBJ1-2, with 7 nucleotides matching TRBD1. CDR3 length: 14 residues. CDR1 is SNHLY, CDR2 FYNNEI, per germline. Unmatched junction bases numbered 7, after V lost 3 bases and J lost 6 bases. This chain's CDR3 is CASSEMYRGNGYTF. CDR3 bases: TGTGCCAGCAGTGAGATGTACAGGGGTAATGGCTACACCTTC.

The chain carries TRBV4-1 and TRBJ2-7; 7 bases are shared with TRBD2. The germline V gene has CDR1 MGHRA and CDR2 YSYEKL. The V segment lost 0 bases and the J segment 6 bases; nucleotides outside the gene matches: 2. The CDR3 is 13 amino acids. This CDR3 is CASSQEGGGEQYF. The CDR3, as DNA: TGCGCCAGCAGCCAAGAAGGCGGGGGCGAGCAGTACTTC.

This clone was recorded only once. This chain uses TRBV18 with TRBJ1-4; D uncertain. The CDR3 sequence is 15 residues long. The V gene lost 1 base and the J gene lost 0 bases, with 6 bases spanning the gap. Germline CDR1 reads KGHSH; CDR2 reads LQKENI. The CDR3, as DNA: TGTGCCAGCTCACCACGACCCGCAACTAATGAAAAACTGTTTTTT. Translating gives CASSPRPATNEKLFF.